Given below is one T cell receptor beta chain in context. Only in-frame clones appear in the TCRdb table, and some are missing; sequencing was by immunoSEQ multiplex PCR. The table includes 75,000 to 95,000 clones, around 94% detected once. The record originates from a study of T cell changes during pregnancy in multiple sclerosis. The length of the CDR3 is 16 residues. Germline V gene lookup returns CDR1 MDHEN and CDR2 SYDVKM. Germline trimming cut 3 bases from V and 1 base from J; bases unmatched to any gene: 8. The chain couples TRBV28 to TRBJ1-1; 7 bases are shared with TRBD1. The clonotype originates from a female donor with multiple sclerosis, enrolled in a pregnancy study. Specimen: CD4+ T cells from peripheral blood mononuclear cells, collected after pregnancy. The CDR3 coding sequence is TGTGCCAGCAGTTTCTGGGCAGGGGGACAGAACACTGAAGCTTTCTTT. It specifies CASSFWAGGQNTEAFF.